Listed here are 6 T cell receptor beta chains from one sample, sequenced in a study of tumor and adjacent non-tumor tissue in lung cancer. A modified ARM-PCR protocol with three rounds of nested PCR amplified TCRbeta. TCRdb analysed the multiplex PCR reads with MiXCR anew, one entry per CDR3 protein. The profile shows more than 75,000 distinct CDR3 sequences, 75% to 90% of them singletons. RNA was extracted from bulk tissue without any cell sorting. Sequences were obtained from lung tumor tissue. The receptor set was obtained from a woman aged 45-65 years with non-small cell lung cancer.

This clonotype was picked up a small number of times. This may stem from a read error, because a much larger clone lies one nucleotide away. The chain couples TRBV24-1 to TRBJ1-4, with a tentative D call TRBD1 (6 bases). The germline gives CDR1 KGHDR, CDR2 SFDVKD. The CDR3 is made up of 15 amino acids. CDR3 in amino acids: CTTSGGQPPVEKLFF. In DNA form, the CDR3 reads TGTACCACCAGTGGCGGACAGCCTCCGGTTGAAAAACTGTTTTTT.

With regard to this clonotype: No conserved phenylalanine or tryptophan is present at the end of the CDR3, so a read error is the likely explanation. The V call is TRBV6-2 or TRBV6-3, the J call TRBJ2-4; D remains unclear. The CDR3 spans 13 residues. Germline loops: CDR1 MNHEY, CDR2 SVGEGT. The chain's CDR3 is CVSSYSSPNIQYL. The CDR3 DNA reads as TGTGTTAGCAGTTACTCTAGTCCGAACATTCAGTACCTC.

V is TRBV20-1 and J is TRBJ1-5, with D possibly matching TRBD1 (5 bases). The CDR3 has 15 residues. The germline CDR1 and CDR2 sequences are DFQATT and SNEGSKA (reference sequence). Trimming took off 1 base at V and 6 bases at J, with 16 bases between the two ends. For the CDR3, the DNA is TGCAGTGCTAGAGGCCAGCGGCAGGGTCTTCAGCCCCAGCATTTT. Amino acid sequence: CSARGQRQGLQPQHF.

With regard to this clonotype: Germline and junction disagree at one end, which may indicate a read error. The V call is TRBV28, the J call TRBJ2-2; 8 bases line up with TRBD2. This CDR3 has 15 amino acids. Germline CDR1 reads MDHEN; CDR2 reads SYDVKM. CDR3: CASSLSGGATGELSF. CDR3 bases: TGTGCCAGCAGTTTATCGGGAGGGGCTACCGGGGAACTGTCTTTT.

On this clonotype: Relative to the germline gene, one junction end is altered; a read error may explain this. CDR3 sequence reads: CVSRLRGLAISDEQYF. DNA of the CDR3: TGTGTCAGCAGGCTAAGAGGACTAGCGATCTCGGACGAGCAGTACTTT. The rearrangement joins TRBV11-2 to TRBJ2-7, with 9 positions matching TRBD2. The CDR3 length is 16 residues. In germline, CDR1 is SGHAT, CDR2 FQNNGV.

This sequence joins TRBV5-4 and TRBJ2-7, with TRBD2 identical over 9 bases. J was trimmed by 6 bases and V by 9 bases; bases with no gene match: 22. This CDR3 is 17 amino acids long. Per germline, CDR1 SGHNT and CDR2 YYREEE (reference sequence). The CDR3 DNA reads TGTGCCAACACCCCGGGATTAGCGGGAGTCCAAAGAGGCGAGCAGTACTTC. Its protein is CANTPGLAGVQRGEQYF.